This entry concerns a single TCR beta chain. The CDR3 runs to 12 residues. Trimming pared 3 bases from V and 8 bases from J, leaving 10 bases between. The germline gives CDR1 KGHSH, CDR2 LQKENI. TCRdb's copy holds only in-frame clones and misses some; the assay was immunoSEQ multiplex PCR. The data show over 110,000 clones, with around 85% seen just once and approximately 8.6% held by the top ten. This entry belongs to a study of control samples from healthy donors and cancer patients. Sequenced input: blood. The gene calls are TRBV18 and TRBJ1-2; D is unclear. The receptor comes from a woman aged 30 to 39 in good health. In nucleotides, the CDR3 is TGTGCCAGCTCACCCGACCAAACCGGCTACACCTTC. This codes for CASSPDQTGYTF.